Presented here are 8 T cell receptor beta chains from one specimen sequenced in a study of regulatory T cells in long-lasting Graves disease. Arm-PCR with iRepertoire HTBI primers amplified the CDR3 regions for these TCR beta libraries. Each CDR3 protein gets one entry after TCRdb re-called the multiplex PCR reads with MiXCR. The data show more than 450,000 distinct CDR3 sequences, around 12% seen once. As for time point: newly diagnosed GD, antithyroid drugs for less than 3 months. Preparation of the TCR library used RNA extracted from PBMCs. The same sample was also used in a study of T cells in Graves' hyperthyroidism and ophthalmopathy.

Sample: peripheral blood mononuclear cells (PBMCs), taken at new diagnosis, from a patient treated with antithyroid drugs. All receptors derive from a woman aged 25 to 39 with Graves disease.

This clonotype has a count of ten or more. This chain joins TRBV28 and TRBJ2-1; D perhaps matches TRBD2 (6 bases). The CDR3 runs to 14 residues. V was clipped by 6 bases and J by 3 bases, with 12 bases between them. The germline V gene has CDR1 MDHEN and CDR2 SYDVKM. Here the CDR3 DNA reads TGTGCCAGCAGCCGACTAGGAAACTACAATGAGCAGTTCTTC. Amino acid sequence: CASSRLGNYNEQFF.

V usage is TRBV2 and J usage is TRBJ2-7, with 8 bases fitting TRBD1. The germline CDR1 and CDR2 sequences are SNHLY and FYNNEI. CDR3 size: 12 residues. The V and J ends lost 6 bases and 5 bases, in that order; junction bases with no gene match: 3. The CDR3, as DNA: TGTGCCAGCAGGGACAGGGTGGACGAGCAGTACTTC. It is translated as CASRDRVDEQYF.

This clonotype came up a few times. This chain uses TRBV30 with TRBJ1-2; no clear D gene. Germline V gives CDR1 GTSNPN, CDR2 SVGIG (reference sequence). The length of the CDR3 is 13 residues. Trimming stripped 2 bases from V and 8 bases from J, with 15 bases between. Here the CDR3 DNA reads TGTGCCTGGAGTCCCCCCCACGGCTGGGGCTACACCTTC. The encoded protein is CAWSPPHGWGYTF. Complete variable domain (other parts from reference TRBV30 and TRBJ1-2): SQTIHQWPATLVQPVGSPLSLECTVEGTSNPNLYWYRQAAGRGLQLLFYSVGIGQISSEVPQNLSASRPQDRQFILSSKKLLLSDSGFYLCAWSPPHGWGYTFGSGTRLTVV.

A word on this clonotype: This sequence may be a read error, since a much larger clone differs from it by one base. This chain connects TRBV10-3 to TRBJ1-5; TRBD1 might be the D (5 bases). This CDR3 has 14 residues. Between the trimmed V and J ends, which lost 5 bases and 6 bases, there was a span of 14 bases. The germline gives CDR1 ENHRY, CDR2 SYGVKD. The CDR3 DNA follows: TGTGCCATCAGTTTACGGGGGATAAGTCAGCCCCAGCATTTT. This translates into CAISLRGISQPQHF.

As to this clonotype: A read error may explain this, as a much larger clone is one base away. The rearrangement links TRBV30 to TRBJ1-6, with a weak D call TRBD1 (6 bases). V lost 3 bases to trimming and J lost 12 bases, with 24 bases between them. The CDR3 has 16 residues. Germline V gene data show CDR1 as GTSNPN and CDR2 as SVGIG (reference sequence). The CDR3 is CAWSRLGVRGREPLHF. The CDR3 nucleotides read TGTGCCTGGAGCCGACTGGGGGTACGGGGGCGAGAACCCCTCCACTTT.

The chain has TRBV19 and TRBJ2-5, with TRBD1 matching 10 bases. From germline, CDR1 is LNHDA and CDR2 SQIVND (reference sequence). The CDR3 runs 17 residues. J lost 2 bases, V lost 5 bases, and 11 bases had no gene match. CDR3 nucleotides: TGTGCCAGTAGTCGAGACAGGGGGCCTCACTGGCAAGAGACCCAGTACTTC. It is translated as CASSRDRGPHWQETQYF.

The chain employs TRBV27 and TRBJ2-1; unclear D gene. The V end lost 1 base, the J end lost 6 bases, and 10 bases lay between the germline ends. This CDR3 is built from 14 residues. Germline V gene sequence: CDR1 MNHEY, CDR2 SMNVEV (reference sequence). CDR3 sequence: CASSLFSAPNEQFF. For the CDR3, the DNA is TGTGCCAGCAGTTTATTCAGCGCTCCCAATGAGCAGTTCTTC.

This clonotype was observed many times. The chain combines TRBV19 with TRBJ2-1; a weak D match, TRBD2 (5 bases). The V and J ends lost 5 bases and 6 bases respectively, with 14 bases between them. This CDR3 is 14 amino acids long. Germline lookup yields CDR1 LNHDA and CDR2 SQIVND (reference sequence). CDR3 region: CASSPRLRGNEQFF. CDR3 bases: TGTGCCAGTAGTCCCCGACTACGGGGCAATGAGCAGTTCTTC. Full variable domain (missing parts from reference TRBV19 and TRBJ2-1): DGGITQSPKYLFRKEGQNVTLSCEQNLNHDAMYWYRQDPGQGLRLIYYSQIVNDFQKGDIAEGYSVSREKKESFPLTVTSAQKNPTAFYLCASSPRLRGNEQFFGPGTRLTVL.